This T cell receptor beta chain was identified in a study of coeliac disease. Looking at the study overall: Disease groups: newly diagnosed active, refractory type I, gluten-free-diet controlled. Findings and caveats of the study: Lower clonality than controls marked TRB and TRG repertoires from active celiac intraepithelial and lamina propria samples. The authors judged this method unsuitable for unbiased gliadin-specific T cell detection. Lamina propria and intraepithelial cell fractions may contain each other's cells.

The table lists this clone with a count of one. As yet, its antigen is unknown. Profiled with immunoSEQ multiplex PCR; TCRdb holds only in-frame clones, not every one. The sample consists of about 1,300 clones, around 68% of them appearing once. Material: lamina propria lymphocytes from the gut. The TCR was taken from a woman aged 40-49 years with celiac disease on a gluten-free diet, and with hypertension.

The CDR3 loop reads CASWDRQGTNEKLFF. The CDR3 DNA follows: TGTGCCAGCTGGGACAGACAGGGGACTAATGAAAAACTGTTTTTT. The rearrangement links TRBV19 to TRBJ1-4; 8 nucleotides line up with TRBD1. There are 15 residues in the CDR3. V gave up 9 bases and J gave up 2 bases; unmatched junction bases: 8. The V gene's germline CDR1 is LNHDA and CDR2 SQIVND (reference sequence).